A selection of T cell receptor beta chains follows, all from one sample in a study of blood T cell repertoires in COVID-19. The assay was immunoSEQ multiplex PCR, and TCRdb's table has in-frame clones only and misses some. The sample has approximately 350,000 clones, around 83% seen once. Sequencing was carried out using peripheral blood. Source of these receptors: a man aged 25-45 years with active or convalescent COVID-19. CDR3s include the opening cysteine and the closing phenylalanine or tryptophan. The D gene is left open where the match is weak. Some rows have no size entry. The others give once, few or many, or a class for an expanded clone.

TRBV3-1/TRBV3-2	15	once	TRBJ2-7	TRBD2	TGTGCCAGCAGCCAATGGGGGGAGGGCAACTACGAGCAGTACTTC	CASSQWGEGNYEQYF
TRBV27	16	NA	TRBJ2-3	TRBD2	TGTGCCAGCAGTTCGCTCACCGCTCAACTGGCGGGAGATGTGTATTTT	CASSSLTAQLAGDVYF
TRBV28	14	few	TRBJ1-5	TRBD1	TGTGCCAGCAGCCAGACAGGGAAGCATCAGCCCCAGCATTTT	CASSQTGKHQPQHF
TRBV28	16	NA	TRBJ2-6	NA	TGTGCCAGCAGTTTATGGCCCGGGTCTGGGGCCAACGTCCTGACTTTC	CASSLWPGSGANVLTF
TRBV9	14	NA	TRBJ1-1	NA	TGTGCCAGCAGCCCAAGGACACCCAACACTGAAGCTTTCTTT	CASSPRTPNTEAFF
TRBV2	16	NA	TRBJ1-2	TRBD1	TGTGCCAGCAGTGAAGCGCTTAGGGACAGGGGTAATGGCTACACCTTC	CASSEALRDRGNGYTF
TRBV7-6	15	NA	TRBJ2-1	NA	TGTGCCAGCAGTCGTACTAGTCCATCCTACAATGAGCAGTTCTTC	CASSRTSPSYNEQFF
TRBV5-1	15	NA	TRBJ2-3	TRBD2	TGCGCCAGCGTACTAGCGGGGGATCTACGGGATACGCAGTATTTT	CASVLAGDLRDTQYF
TRBV13	15	few	TRBJ2-7	NA	TGTGCCAGCAGCTTAGGATTGCCGGGAACCTCCGAGCAGTACTTC	CASSLGLPGTSEQYF
TRBV5-4	13	NA	TRBJ2-1	NA	TGTGCCAGCAGCACCCCGACGGACTTACTTGCGTTCTTC	CASSTPTDLLAFF
TRBV4-1	16	NA	TRBJ1-1	NA	TGCGCCAGCAGCCAAGGACAGGCCCGAAGGATGGAAGGAGCTTTCTTT	CASSQGQARRMEGAFF
TRBV5-8	15	NA	TRBJ1-2	NA	TGTGCCAGCAGCTTGGTCCCTAGAGTCAACTATGGCTACACCTTC	CASSLVPRVNYGYTF
TRBV7-2	15	NA	TRBJ2-2	NA	TGTGCCAGCAGCGCCTGGGGCCCGAACACCGGGGAGCTGTTTTTT	CASSAWGPNTGELFF
TRBV4-3	17	NA	TRBJ2-1	TRBD1	TGCGCCAGCAGCCAAGCCCCGGGACAGGGATATTACAATGAGCAGTTCTTC	CASSQAPGQGYYNEQFF
TRBV7-8	16	once	TRBJ2-1	TRBD2	TGTGCCAGCAGCTTAGCGTCAGCGGGAGGGTACAATGAGCAGTTCTTC	CASSLASAGGYNEQFF
TRBV24-1	14	NA	TRBJ2-7	TRBD2	TGTGCCACCAGTGAAGGGACTAGCGAATCTGAGCAGTACTTC	CATSEGTSESEQYF
TRBV12-3/TRBV12-4	13	NA	TRBJ2-7	TRBD1	TGTGCCAGCAGTCTCGACAGGGGGGACGAGCAGTACTTC	CASSLDRGDEQYF
TRBV7-9	16	once	TRBJ2-2	NA	TGTGCCAGCAGCTTAGCGGTCGCCAGGGCCACCGGGGAGCTGTTTTTT	CASSLAVARATGELFF
TRBV7-9	12	NA	TRBJ2-4	NA	TGTGCCAGCATGGGGGGCAAAAACATTCAGTACTTC	CASMGGKNIQYF
TRBV18	16	once	TRBJ2-2	NA	TGTGCCAGCTCACCGACCCTCCTAGGGGACACCGGGGAGCTGTTTTTT	CASSPTLLGDTGELFF
TRBV11-3	15	once	TRBJ2-3	TRBD2	TGTGCCAGCAGCTTGGGCGGGAGGAGTTCAGATACGCAGTATTTT	CASSLGGRSSDTQYF
TRBV27	10	NA	TRBJ1-2	NA	TGTGCCAGCCTCAACTATGGCTACACCTTC	CASLNYGYTF
TRBV9	14	few	TRBJ1-5	NA	TGTGCCAGCAGCGTATCGTATAGCAATCAGCCCCAGCATTTT	CASSVSYSNQPQHF
TRBV12-3/TRBV12-4	12	once	TRBJ2-5	NA	TGTGCCAGCAGCCGGGGGTTGGAGACCCAGTACTTC	CASSRGLETQYF
TRBV3-1/TRBV3-2	13	NA	TRBJ1-6	NA	TGTGCCAGCAGCTCCCGCCCAGGGGAACCCCTCCACTTT	CASSSRPGEPLHF
TRBV6-4	14	NA	TRBJ2-2	TRBD2	TGTGCCAGCAGTCGTACTAGCGCGGCCGGGGAGCTGTTTTTT	CASSRTSAAGELFF
TRBV19	14	few	TRBJ2-2	NA	TGTGCCAGTAGTAGGGCAGAGAACACCGGGGAGCTGTTTTTT	CASSRAENTGELFF
TRBV9	14	NA	TRBJ1-5	NA	TGTGCCAGCAGCGTCGCAGGTAGCAATCAGCCCCAGCATTTT	CASSVAGSNQPQHF
TRBV3-1/TRBV3-2	13	many	TRBJ2-7	NA	TGTGCCAGCAGCCAAGACTGCTCCTACGAGCAGTACTTC	CASSQDCSYEQYF
TRBV6-6	17	NA	TRBJ2-4	TRBD2	TGTGCCAGCAGTCCCGTGGTAGCGGGAGACGGAAGGGGCATTCAGTACTTC	CASSPVVAGDGRGIQYF
TRBV18	14	NA	TRBJ2-7	NA	TGTGCCAGCTCACCTTCGGGGAGGACGGACGAGCAGTACTTC	CASSPSGRTDEQYF
TRBV7-2	13	NA	TRBJ2-7	NA	TGTGCCAGCAGCTTAGTTCCCTACTACGAGCAGTACTTC	CASSLVPYYEQYF
TRBV6-5	13	NA	TRBJ1-2	NA	TGTGCCAGCAGGCTGGGACTTAACTATGGCTACACCTTC	CASRLGLNYGYTF
TRBV6-6	16	NA	TRBJ1-3	NA	TGTGCCAGCAGTTCTCTAACAGGGCAGCCTGGAAACACCATATATTTT	CASSSLTGQPGNTIYF